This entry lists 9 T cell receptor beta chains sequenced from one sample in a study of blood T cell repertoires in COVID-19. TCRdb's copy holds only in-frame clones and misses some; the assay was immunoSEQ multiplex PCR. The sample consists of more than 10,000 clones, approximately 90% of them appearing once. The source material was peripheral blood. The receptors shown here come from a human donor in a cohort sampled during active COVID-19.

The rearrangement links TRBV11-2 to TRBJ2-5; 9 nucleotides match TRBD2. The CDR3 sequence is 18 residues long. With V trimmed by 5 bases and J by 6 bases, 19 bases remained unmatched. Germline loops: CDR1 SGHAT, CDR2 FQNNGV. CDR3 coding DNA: TGTGCCAGCAGCCGACGACCCCCTGGCGGGAGGGCCATCCAGACCCAGTACTTC. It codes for CASSRRPPGGRAIQTQYF.

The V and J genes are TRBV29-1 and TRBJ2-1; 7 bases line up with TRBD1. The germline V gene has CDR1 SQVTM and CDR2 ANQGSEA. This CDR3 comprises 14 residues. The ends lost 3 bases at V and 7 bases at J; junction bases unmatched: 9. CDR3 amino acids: CSVDGIGGLNEQFF. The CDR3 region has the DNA TGCAGCGTTGACGGTATAGGGGGCTTAAATGAGCAGTTCTTC.

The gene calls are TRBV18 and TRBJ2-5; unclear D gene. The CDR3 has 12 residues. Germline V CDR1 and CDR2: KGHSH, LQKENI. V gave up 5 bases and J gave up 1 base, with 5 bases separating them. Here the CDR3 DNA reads TGTGCCAGCTCAGGCCTCCAAGAGACCCAGTACTTC. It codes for CASSGLQETQYF.

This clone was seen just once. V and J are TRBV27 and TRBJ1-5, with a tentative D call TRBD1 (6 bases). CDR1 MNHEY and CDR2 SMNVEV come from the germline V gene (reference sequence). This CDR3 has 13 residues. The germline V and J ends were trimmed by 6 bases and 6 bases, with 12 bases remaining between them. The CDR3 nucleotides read TGTGCCAGCAGGGGAAGGGGGAGTCAGCCCCAGCATTTT. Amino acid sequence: CASRGRGSQPQHF.

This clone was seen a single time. The CDR3 region has the DNA TGTGCCAGCAGCCTGGTGGAGTGGGGGGACCACCACTTT. Translating it yields CASSLVEWGDHHF. The chain carries TRBV28 and TRBJ1-6; TRBD1 is a possible D gene (5 bases). The germline V and J ends were trimmed by 6 bases and 18 bases, with 21 bases remaining between them. The CDR3 extends over 13 amino acids. CDR1 is MDHEN, CDR2 SYDVKM, per germline.

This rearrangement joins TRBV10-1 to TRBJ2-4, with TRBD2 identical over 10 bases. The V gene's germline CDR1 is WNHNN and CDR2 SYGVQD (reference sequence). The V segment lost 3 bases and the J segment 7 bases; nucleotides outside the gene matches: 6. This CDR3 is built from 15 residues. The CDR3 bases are TGCGCCAGCAGTGACCCTAGCGGGAGCGGGAACATTCAGTACTTC. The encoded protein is CASSDPSGSGNIQYF.

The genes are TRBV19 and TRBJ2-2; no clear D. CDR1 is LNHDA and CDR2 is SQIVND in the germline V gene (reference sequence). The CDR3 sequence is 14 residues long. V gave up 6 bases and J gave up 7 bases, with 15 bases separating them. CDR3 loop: CASRPPWLDGELFF. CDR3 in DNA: TGTGCCAGTAGGCCCCCCTGGCTTGACGGGGAGCTGTTTTTT.

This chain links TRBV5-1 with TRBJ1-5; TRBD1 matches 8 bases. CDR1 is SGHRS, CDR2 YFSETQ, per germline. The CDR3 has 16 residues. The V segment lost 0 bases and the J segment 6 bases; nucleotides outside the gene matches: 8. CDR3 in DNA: TGCGCCAGCAGCTTGGGATTCGGACAGGGCCTTCAGCCCCAGCATTTT. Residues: CASSLGFGQGLQPQHF.

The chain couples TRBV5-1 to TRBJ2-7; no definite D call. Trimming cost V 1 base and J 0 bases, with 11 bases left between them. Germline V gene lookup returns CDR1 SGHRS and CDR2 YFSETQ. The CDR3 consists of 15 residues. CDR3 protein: CASSLTRGSSYEQYF. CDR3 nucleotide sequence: TGCGCCAGCAGCTTGACTCGCGGTAGCTCCTACGAGCAGTACTTC.